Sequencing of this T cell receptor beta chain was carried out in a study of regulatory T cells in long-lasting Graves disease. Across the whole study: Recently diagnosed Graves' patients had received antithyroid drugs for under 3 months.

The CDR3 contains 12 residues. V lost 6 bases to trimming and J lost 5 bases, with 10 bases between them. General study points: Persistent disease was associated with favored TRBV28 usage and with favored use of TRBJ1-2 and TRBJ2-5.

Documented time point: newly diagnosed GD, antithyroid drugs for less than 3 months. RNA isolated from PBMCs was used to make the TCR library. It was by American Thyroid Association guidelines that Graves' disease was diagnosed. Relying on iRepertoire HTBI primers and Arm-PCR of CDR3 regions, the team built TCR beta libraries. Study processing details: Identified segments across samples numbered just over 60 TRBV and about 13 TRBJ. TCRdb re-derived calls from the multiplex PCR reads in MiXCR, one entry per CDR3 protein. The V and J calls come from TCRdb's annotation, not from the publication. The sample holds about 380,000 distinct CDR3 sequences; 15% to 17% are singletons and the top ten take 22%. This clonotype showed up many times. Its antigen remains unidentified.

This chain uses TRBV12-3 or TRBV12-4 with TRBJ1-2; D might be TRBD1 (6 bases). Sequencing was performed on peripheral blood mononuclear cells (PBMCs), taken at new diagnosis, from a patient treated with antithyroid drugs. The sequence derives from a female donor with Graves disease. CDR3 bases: TGTGCCAGCAGCTCAGGGGATTATGGCTACACCTTC. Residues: CASSSGDYGYTF.